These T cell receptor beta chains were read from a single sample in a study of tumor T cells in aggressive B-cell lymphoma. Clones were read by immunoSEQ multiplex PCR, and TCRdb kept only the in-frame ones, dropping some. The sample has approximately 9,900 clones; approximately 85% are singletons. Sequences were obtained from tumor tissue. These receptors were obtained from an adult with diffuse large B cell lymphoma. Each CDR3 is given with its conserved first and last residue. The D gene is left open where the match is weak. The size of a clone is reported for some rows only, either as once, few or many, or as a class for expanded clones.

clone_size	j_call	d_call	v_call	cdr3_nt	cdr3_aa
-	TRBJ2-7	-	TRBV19	TGTGCCAGCAAGAAAGGGGGTTCCTCCTACGAGCAGTACTTC	CASKKGGSSYEQYF
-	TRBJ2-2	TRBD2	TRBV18	TGTGCCAGCTCGCCGGGACTAGCTGATACCGGGGAGCTGTTTTTT	CASSPGLADTGELFF
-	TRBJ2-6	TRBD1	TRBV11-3	TGTGCCAGCAGTGAGGGACAGGGGGCAGGCGGGGCCAACGTCCTGACTTTC	CASSEGQGAGGANVLTF
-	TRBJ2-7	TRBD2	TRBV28	TGTGCCAGCAGTTTCCGCGGGAGTGCGTCCTACGAGCAGTACTTC	CASSFRGSASYEQYF
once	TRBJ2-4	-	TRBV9	TGTGCCAGCAGCTCTGGACAGAAAAACATTCAGTACTTC	CASSSGQKNIQYF
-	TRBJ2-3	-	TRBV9	TGTGCCAGCAACCCTCGGGAGAGCACAGATACGCAGTATTTT	CASNPRESTDTQYF
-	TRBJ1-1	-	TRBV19	TGTGCCAGTAGGGATACAGGTTACAACACTGAAGCTTTCTTT	CASRDTGYNTEAFF
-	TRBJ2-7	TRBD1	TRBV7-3	TGTGCCAGCAGCTTGGGACAGGGGAGTCCCGAGCAGTACTTC	CASSLGQGSPEQYF
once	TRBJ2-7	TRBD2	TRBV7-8	TGTGCCAGCAGCTCCACCGGGACTAATAACTTC	CASSSTGTNNF
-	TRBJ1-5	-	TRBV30	TGTGCCTGGAGTGGCCTTGGTATCGGGAATCAGCCCCAGCATTTT	CAWSGLGIGNQPQHF
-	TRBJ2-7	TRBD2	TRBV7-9	TGTGCCAGCAGCCGCGGGGGAGAGGACGAGCAGTACTTC	CASSRGGEDEQYF
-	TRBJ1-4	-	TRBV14	TGTGCCAGCAACCAAGTCGGGGAAAAACTGTTTTTT	CASNQVGEKLFF
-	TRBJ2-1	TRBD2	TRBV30	TGTGCCTGGAAAGCCCTAGCGGTAATGTGGGGTGAGCAGTTCTTC	CAWKALAVMWGEQFF
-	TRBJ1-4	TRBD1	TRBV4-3	TGCGCCAGCAGCTCGGGACAGGGGGCGACTAATGAAAAACTGTTTTTT	CASSSGQGATNEKLFF
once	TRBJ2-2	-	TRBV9	TGTGCCAGCAGCTTGCGGAGGGGCGGGGAGCTGTTTTTT	CASSLRRGGELFF
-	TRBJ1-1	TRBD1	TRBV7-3	TGTGCCAGCAGCTCATCAGGGGGAAACACTGAAGCTTTCTTT	CASSSSGGNTEAFF
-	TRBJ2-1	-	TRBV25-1	TGTGCCAGCAGCATCCCGTCGCAGGGTGAGCAGTTCTTC	CASSIPSQGEQFF
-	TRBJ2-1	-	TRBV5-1	TGCGCCAGCAGCTTACACCTCTCGACAGGCCACTACAATGAGCAGTTCTTC	CASSLHLSTGHYNEQFF
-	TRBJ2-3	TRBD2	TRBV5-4	TGTGCCAGCAGCTCCTTAGCGGGGAGTAGCACAGATACGCAGTATTTT	CASSSLAGSSTDTQYF
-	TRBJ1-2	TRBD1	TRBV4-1	TGCGCCAGCAGCCCGGGACAGTCTAACTATGGCTACACCTTC	CASSPGQSNYGYTF
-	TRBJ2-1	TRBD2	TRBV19	TGTGCCAGTAGTGTAGCGGGAGAGGGGAATGAGCAGTTCTTC	CASSVAGEGNEQFF
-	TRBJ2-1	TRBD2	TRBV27	TGTGCCAGCAGCCAAGAGACTAGCGGGAGGTTTGCTGAGCAGTTCTTC	CASSQETSGRFAEQFF
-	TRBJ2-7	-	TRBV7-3	TGTGCCAGCAGCTTAATAGGGGGGAGGGGCTACGAGCAGTACTTC	CASSLIGGRGYEQYF
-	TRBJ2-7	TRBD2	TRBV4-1	TGCGCCAGCAGCCAGGTACTAGCGGGAGGTCTTATAAACTACGAGCAGTACTTC	CASSQVLAGGLINYEQYF
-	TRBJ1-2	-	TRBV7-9	TGTGCCAGCTTGAGGGCTAACTATGGCTACACCTTC	CASLRANYGYTF
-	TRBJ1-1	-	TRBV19	TGTGCCAGTAGTCAAATGAGCGGGGGCACTGAAGCTTTCTTT	CASSQMSGGTEAFF
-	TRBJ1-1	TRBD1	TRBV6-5	TGTGCCAGCAGTCCAGGGGGCCTGTACACTGAAGCTTTCTTT	CASSPGGLYTEAFF
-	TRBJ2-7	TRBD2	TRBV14	TGTGCCAGCAGCCCCGCGGGGGGGATGGGCGAGCAGTACTTC	CASSPAGGMGEQYF
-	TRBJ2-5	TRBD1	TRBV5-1	TGCGCCAGCAGTAGGGACAGCAGCCAAGAGACCCAGTACTTC	CASSRDSSQETQYF
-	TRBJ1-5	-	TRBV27	TGTGCCAGCAGTTTCAGGGGTAGCAATCAGCCCCAGCATTTT	CASSFRGSNQPQHF
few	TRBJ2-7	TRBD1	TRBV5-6	TGTGCCAGCAGCCCCCGGACAGGGGCTTCCCTCTCCTACGAGCAGTACTTC	CASSPRTGASLSYEQYF
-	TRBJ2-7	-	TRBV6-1	TGTGCCAGCAGTGTCAGGGTCTCCTACGAGCAGTACTTC	CASSVRVSYEQYF
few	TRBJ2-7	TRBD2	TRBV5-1	TGCGCCAGCAAGGCTAGCGGGAGCTACGAGCAGTACTTC	CASKASGSYEQYF
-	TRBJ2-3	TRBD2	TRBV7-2	TGTGCCAGCAGCAGGACTAGCGGGAGGTTGACAGATACGCAGTATTTT	CASSRTSGRLTDTQYF
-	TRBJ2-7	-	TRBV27	TGTGCCAGCAGCCCTGCCGGTGACAGGAGATACGAGCAGTACTTC	CASSPAGDRRYEQYF
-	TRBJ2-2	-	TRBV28	TGTGCCACCGGCGGGGTTGTCGGGGAGCTGTTTTTT	CATGGVVGELFF
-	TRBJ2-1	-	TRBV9	TGTGCCAGCAGCGTAGGGCAGGGAAGGAACAATGAGCAGTTCTTC	CASSVGQGRNNEQFF
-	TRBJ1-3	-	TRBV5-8	TGTGCCAGCAGAGGTAGGGGCTCTGGAAACACCATATATTTT	CASRGRGSGNTIYF
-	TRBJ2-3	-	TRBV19	TGTGCCAGCCGAGCGGGCGGAAGCACAGATACGCAGTATTTT	CASRAGGSTDTQYF
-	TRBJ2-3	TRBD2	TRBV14	TGTGCCAGCAGCCAAGCCCGTACTAGCGGGAGTGGAGGCACAGATACGCAGTATTTT	CASSQARTSGSGGTDTQYF
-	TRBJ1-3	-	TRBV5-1	TGCGCCAGCAGCTCGTTGGGCGGGTTCTCTGGAAACACCATATATTTT	CASSSLGGFSGNTIYF
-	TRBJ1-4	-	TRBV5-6	TGTGCCAGCAGCTCGGCAGGGGCAACTAATGAAAAACTGTTTTTT	CASSSAGATNEKLFF
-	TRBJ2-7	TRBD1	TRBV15	TGTGCCACCAGCAGAGATCTGGACAGGGGGCAGGGCGAGCAGTACTTC	CATSRDLDRGQGEQYF
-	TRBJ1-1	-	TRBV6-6	TGTGCCAGCAGCTGGACGGGAAGGAACACTGAAGCTTTCTTT	CASSWTGRNTEAFF
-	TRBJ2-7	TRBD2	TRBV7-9	TGTGCCAGCACCAGCGGGAGTCAAGAGCAGTACTTC	CASTSGSQEQYF